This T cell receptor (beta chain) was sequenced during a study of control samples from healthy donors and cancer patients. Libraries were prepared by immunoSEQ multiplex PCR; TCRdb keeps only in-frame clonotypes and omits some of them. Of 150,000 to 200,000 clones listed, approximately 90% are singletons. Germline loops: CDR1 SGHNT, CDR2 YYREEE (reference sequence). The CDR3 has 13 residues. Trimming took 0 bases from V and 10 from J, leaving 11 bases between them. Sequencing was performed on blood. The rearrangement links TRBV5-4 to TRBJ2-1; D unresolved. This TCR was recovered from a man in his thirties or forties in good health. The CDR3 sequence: CASSLGPPDEQFF. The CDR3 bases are TGTGCCAGCAGCTTGGGGCCTCCAGACGAGCAGTTCTTC.